The clone carrying this T cell receptor beta chain was detected ten times or more. This sample was included in a study of read filtering for tumor transcriptome and immune sequencing. The library was built from approximately 400 ng RNA with molecular barcoded adaptors for alpha/delta and beta/gamma chains. TCRdb recomputed calls from the reads with MiXCR, one row per CDR3 protein. This sample has 85,000 or so distinct CDR3 sequences, with about 12% found just once. The CDR3 covers 15 residues. V lost 6 bases, J lost 1 base, and 16 bases lay in between. The V gene's germline CDR1 is MDHEN and CDR2 SYDVKM.

This clonotype was sampled from a donor at least 40 years old with multiple myeloma. The chain carries TRBV28 and TRBJ2-7; either TRBD1 or TRBD2 may fit D (5 bases each). Sequenced: a population of CD138-negative cells sorted from bone marrow. CDR3 residues: CASSRTGTLSYEQYF. CDR3 nucleotides: TGTGCCAGCAGCCGGACCGGGACCCTGTCCTACGAGCAGTACTTC.